This entry features one TCR beta chain sequence. Its specificity is unknown. This record belongs to a study of cytomegalovirus exposure and HLA in healthy donors. Study-level findings and limits: Later analysis demonstrated an association between a missense DCLRE1C variant and TCR beta V- and J-gene trimming.

Trimming removed 5 bases at V and 0 bases at J, with 22 bases between. The length of the CDR3 is 19 residues. Germline CDR1 reads SEHNR; CDR2 reads FQNEAQ (reference sequence). This PCR relied on a set of 60 Vbeta primers and 13 Jbeta primers. Data came from immunoSEQ multiplex PCR; TCRdb stores just in-frame clones and leaves some out. The repertoire consists of about 160,000 clones, with about 76% occurring once and the leading ten covering roughly 2%. The chain uses TRBV7-9 and TRBJ2-2; D unresolved. This TCR was recovered from a female donor in good health and CMV-seronegative. Material: PBMCs. CDR3: CASSPPVRGYSSNTGELFF. Written as DNA, the CDR3 is TGTGCCAGCAGCCCCCCAGTGAGAGGTTATTCTTCGAACACCGGGGAGCTGTTTTTT.